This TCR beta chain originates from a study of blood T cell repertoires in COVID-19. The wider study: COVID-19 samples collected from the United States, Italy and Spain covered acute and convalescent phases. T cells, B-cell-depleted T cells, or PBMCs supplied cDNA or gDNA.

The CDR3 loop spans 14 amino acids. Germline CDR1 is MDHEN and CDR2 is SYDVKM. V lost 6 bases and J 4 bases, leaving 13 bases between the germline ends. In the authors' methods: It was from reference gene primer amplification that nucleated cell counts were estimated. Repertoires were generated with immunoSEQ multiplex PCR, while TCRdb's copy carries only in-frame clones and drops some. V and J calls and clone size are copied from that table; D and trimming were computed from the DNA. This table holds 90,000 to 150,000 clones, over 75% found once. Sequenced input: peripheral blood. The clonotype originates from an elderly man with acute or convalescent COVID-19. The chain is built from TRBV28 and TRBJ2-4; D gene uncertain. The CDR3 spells CASRAPQPKNIQYF. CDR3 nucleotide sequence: TGTGCCAGCAGGGCCCCACAGCCAAAAAACATTCAGTACTTC. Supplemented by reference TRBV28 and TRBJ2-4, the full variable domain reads DVKVTQSSRYLVKRTGEKVFLECVQDMDHENMFWYRQDPGLGLRLIYFSYDVKMKEKGDIPEGYSVSREKKERFSLILESASTNQTSMYLCASRAPQPKNIQYFGAGTRLSVL.